The 14 T cell receptor beta chains below were found in one sample sequenced in a study of blood T cell repertoires in COVID-19. The protocol was immunoSEQ multiplex PCR, while the TCRdb copy is restricted to in-frame clones and leaves out a portion. There are about 270,000 clones in the sample; 70% to 90% occur only once, and over 9.5% lies in the top ten. What was sequenced was peripheral blood. The receptors shown here come from a woman aged 25 to 39 with COVID-19, enrolled during active disease.

CDR3 sequence (DNA): TGTGCCAGCAGCCAAGTAGCGGGGGGGTCCACAGATACGCAGTATTTT. Encoded protein: CASSQVAGGSTDTQYF. This chain joins TRBV14 and TRBJ2-3; 11 positions agree with TRBD2. V lost 1 base to trimming and J lost 2 bases; unmatched junction nucleotides: 2. The germline V gene has CDR1 SGHDN and CDR2 FVKESK. The CDR3 sequence is 16 residues long.

This clone was seen only a few times. The DNA of the CDR3 is TGTGCCAGCAGTTTCTGGTCAGGGGATGGCTACACCTTC. Amino acid sequence: CASSFWSGDGYTF. The rearrangement links TRBV12-3 or TRBV12-4 to TRBJ1-2, with D perhaps TRBD1 (6 bases). Trimming left V 3 bases short and J 6 bases short, with 11 bases between. The CDR3 extends over 13 amino acids.

The V gene is TRBV6-5, the J gene TRBJ1-1, with no clear D. This CDR3 comprises 13 residues. CDR1 MNHEY and CDR2 SVGAGI come from the germline V gene. The V and J ends lost 8 bases and 3 bases respectively, with 13 bases between them. The CDR3 is CASSVEGDTEAFF. The CDR3 DNA is TGTGCCAGCTCCGTCGAGGGCGACACTGAAGCTTTCTTT.

A single count supports this clone. The chain recombines TRBV3-1 (or the pseudogene TRBV3-2) with TRBJ1-2; TRBD1 aligns across 11 bases. From germline, CDR1 is LGHDT and CDR2 YNNKEL (reference sequence). The CDR3 length is 15 residues. V gave up 4 bases and J gave up 6 bases; unmatched junction bases: 7. The CDR3 sequence: CASSPSRDRGNGYTF. The CDR3 DNA reads TGTGCCAGCAGCCCCTCCCGGGACAGGGGGAATGGCTACACCTTC.

This chain connects TRBV18 to TRBJ2-5; tentatively, D is TRBD1 (7 bases). Trimming shortened V by 3 bases and J by 4 bases, and 15 bases separated the two germline ends. Germline values: CDR1 KGHSH, CDR2 LQKENI. The CDR3 contains 15 residues. CDR3 bases: TGTGCCAGCTCACCGCTCCCAGGGGGAGGAGAGACCCAGTACTTC. Protein: CASSPLPGGGETQYF.

The chain couples TRBV6-5 to TRBJ2-7, with 9 bases identical to TRBD2. The germline CDR1 and CDR2 sequences are MNHEY and SVGAGI. The CDR3 consists of 14 residues. Losses at the gene ends were 5 bases for V and 2 bases for J; bases not matched to a gene: 4. CDR3: CASSKTSGPYEQYF. CDR3 bases: TGTGCCAGCAGTAAGACTAGCGGACCCTACGAGCAGTACTTC.

The genes are TRBV5-4 and TRBJ1-1; the D is unclear. CDR3 length: 13 residues. Trimming removed 2 bases at V and 1 base at J, with 6 bases between. Per germline, CDR1 SGHNT and CDR2 YYREEE (reference sequence). CDR3: CASSFGGNTEAFF. The CDR3 DNA reads TGTGCCAGCAGCTTTGGCGGGAACACTGAAGCTTTCTTT.

The J gene is TRBJ1-3, the V gene TRBV5-5, with TRBD1 as a possible D gene (6 bases). V dropped 6 bases and J dropped 0 bases, with 16 bases sitting between them. CDR1 and CDR2 from the germline V gene are SGHKS and YYEKEE (reference sequence). This CDR3 spans 16 amino acids. CDR3 residues: CASKKFRQDSGNTIYF. CDR3 nucleotide sequence: TGTGCCAGCAAAAAATTTAGACAGGACTCTGGAAACACCATATATTTT.

This rearrangement joins TRBV19 to TRBJ2-7; the match to TRBD1 covers 8 bases. In germline, CDR1 is LNHDA, CDR2 SQIVND (reference sequence). V lost 5 bases, J lost 1 base, and 4 bases stayed unmatched. The CDR3 has 14 amino acids. The CDR3 protein is CASSFGQGSYEQYF. The CDR3 DNA reads as TGTGCCAGTAGTTTCGGACAGGGTTCCTACGAGCAGTACTTC.

The chain carries TRBV18 and TRBJ1-3; D ambiguous. Trimming shortened V by 1 base and J by 0 bases, and 13 bases separated the two germline ends. The CDR3 is 17 amino acids. CDR1 is KGHSH and CDR2 is LQKENI in the germline V gene. The CDR3 loop is CASSPLSLPNSGNTIYF. The CDR3 bases are TGTGCCAGCTCACCACTCTCTCTCCCTAACTCTGGAAACACCATATATTTT.

The chain uses TRBV14 and TRBJ2-1; 12 bases agree with TRBD2. V shed 4 bases, J shed 10 bases, and the junction held 17 bases outside the gene matches. From germline, CDR1 is SGHDN and CDR2 FVKESK. This CDR3 spans 18 amino acids. For the CDR3, the DNA is TGTGCCAGCAGCCCAACCTTTTCTAGCGGGGGGGCCGGAGGGGAGCAGTTCTTC. Translation: CASSPTFSSGGAGGEQFF.

This clone was counted between two and nine times. This chain links TRBV3-1 (or the pseudogene TRBV3-2) with TRBJ1-5, with D unclear. Germline CDR1 reads LGHDT; CDR2 reads YNNKEL (reference sequence). The CDR3 is 13 residues long. V dropped 4 bases and J dropped 5 bases, with 9 bases sitting between them. The CDR3 sequence: CASSRFVDQPQHF. The CDR3 coding sequence is TGTGCCAGCAGCCGATTCGTAGATCAGCCCCAGCATTTT.

This chain connects TRBV28 to TRBJ1-2; the D is unclear. The CDR3 loop spans 13 amino acids. V was cut by 5 bases and J by 8 bases, with 15 bases left in between. CDR1 MDHEN and CDR2 SYDVKM come from the germline V gene. In nucleotides, the CDR3 is TGTGCCAGCAGTCCCCGGGGAGGACGGGGCTACACCTTC. Translated, it gives CASSPRGGRGYTF.

The chain links TRBV2 to TRBJ2-7; D might be TRBD2 (5 bases). V was pared by 4 bases and J by 7 bases, with 20 bases between. The CDR3 length is 15 residues. Per germline, CDR1 SNHLY and CDR2 FYNNEI. CDR3 protein: CASSVRPGGGWEQYF. The CDR3 DNA reads as TGTGCCAGCAGTGTTCGGCCCGGAGGCGGATGGGAGCAGTACTTC.